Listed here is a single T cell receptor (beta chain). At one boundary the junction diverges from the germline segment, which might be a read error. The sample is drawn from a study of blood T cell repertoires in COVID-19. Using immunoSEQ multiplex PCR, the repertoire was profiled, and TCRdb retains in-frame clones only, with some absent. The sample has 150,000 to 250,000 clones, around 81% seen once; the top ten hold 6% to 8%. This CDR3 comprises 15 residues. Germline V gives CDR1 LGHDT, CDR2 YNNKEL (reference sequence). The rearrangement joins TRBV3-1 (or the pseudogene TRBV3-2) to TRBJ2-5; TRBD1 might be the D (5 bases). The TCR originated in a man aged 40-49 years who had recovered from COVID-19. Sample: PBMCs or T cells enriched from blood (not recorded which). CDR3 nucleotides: TGTGCCAGCAGCAAAGACGGCAGGGCATGGGAGACCCAGTACTTC. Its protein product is CASSKDGRAWETQYF.